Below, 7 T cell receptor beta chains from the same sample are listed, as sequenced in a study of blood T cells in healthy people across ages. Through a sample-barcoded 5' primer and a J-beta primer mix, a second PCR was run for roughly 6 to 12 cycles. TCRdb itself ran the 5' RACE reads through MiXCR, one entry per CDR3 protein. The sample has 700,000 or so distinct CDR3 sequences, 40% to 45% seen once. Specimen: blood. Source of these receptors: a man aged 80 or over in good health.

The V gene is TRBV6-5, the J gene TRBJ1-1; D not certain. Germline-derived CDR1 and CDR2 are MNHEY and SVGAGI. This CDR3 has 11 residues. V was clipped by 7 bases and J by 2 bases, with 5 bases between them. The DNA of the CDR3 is TGTGCCAGCACCTCAAACACTGAAGCTTTCTTT. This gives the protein CASTSNTEAFF.

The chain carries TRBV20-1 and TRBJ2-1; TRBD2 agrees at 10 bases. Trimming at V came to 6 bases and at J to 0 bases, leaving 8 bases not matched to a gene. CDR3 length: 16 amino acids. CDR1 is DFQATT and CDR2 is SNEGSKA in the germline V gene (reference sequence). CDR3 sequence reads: CSARLAGPSSYNEQFF. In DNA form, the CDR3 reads TGCAGTGCAAGACTAGCGGGTCCTAGCTCCTACAATGAGCAGTTCTTC.

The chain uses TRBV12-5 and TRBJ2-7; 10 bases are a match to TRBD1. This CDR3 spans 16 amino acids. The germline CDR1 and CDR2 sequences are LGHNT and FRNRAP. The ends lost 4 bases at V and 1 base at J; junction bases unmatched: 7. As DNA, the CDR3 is TGTGCTAGTGGTTGGACTCGACAGGGGGCTTCCTACGAGCAGTACTTC. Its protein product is CASGWTRQGASYEQYF.

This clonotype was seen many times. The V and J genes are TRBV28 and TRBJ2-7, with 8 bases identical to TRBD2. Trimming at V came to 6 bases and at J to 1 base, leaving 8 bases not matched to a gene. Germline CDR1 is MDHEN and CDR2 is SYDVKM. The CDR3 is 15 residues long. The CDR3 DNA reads TGTGCCAGCAGGCTACCAGCGGGGGCTTCCTACGAGCAGTACTTC. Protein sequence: CASRLPAGASYEQYF.

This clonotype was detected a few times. The CDR3 bases are TGTGCCAGCGTGAGAACAGGGGTTTCCTACGAGCAGTACTTC. Its protein product is CASVRTGVSYEQYF. This sequence joins TRBV6-1 and TRBJ2-7; TRBD1 matches at 7 bases. The germline V gene encodes CDR1 MNHNS and CDR2 SASEGT. V trimming: 8 bases; J trimming: 1 base; junction bases outside the gene matches: 8. The CDR3 is made up of 14 amino acids.

DNA for the CDR3: TGTGCCAGCAGCTTAGGATACGGCAGGGACACTGAAGCTTTCTTT. This gives the protein CASSLGYGRDTEAFF. The chain employs TRBV7-2 and TRBJ1-1; tentative D call: TRBD1 (5 bases). This CDR3 has 15 residues. Trimming took 1 base from V and 3 from J, leaving 12 bases between them. CDR1 and CDR2 from the germline V gene are SGHTA and FQGNSA.

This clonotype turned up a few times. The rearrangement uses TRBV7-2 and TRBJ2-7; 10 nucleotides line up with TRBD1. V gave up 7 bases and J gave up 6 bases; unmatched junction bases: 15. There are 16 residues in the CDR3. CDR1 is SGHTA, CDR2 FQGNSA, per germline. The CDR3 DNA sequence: TGTGCCAGCACCAAAAACCCCGGGACAGGGGACTTCGAGCAGTACTTC. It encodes CASTKNPGTGDFEQYF. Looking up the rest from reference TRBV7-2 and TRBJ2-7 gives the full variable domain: GAGVSQSPSNKVTEKGKDVELRCDPISGHTALYWYRQSLGQGLEFLIYFQGNSAPDKSGLPSDRFSAERTGGSVSTLTIQRTQQEDSAVYLCASTKNPGTGDFEQYFGPGTRLTVT.